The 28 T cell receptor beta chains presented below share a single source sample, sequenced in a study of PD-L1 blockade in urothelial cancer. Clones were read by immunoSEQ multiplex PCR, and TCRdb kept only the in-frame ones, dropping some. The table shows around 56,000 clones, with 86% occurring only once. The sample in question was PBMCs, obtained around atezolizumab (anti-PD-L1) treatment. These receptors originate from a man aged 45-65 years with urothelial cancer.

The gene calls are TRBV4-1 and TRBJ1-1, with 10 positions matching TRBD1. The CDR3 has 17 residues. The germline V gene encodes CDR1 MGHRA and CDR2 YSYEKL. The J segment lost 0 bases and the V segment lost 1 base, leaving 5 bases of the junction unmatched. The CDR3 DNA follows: TGCGCCAGCAGCCAAGGGGGACAGGGGCGGCTGAACACTGAAGCTTTCTTT. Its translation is CASSQGGQGRLNTEAFF.

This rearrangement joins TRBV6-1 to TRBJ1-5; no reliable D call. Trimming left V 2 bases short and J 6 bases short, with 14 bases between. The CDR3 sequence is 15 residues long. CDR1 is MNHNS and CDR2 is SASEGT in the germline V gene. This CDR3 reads CASSETLTSTQPQHF. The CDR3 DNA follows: TGTGCCAGCAGTGAAACACTAACCTCTACTCAGCCCCAGCATTTT.

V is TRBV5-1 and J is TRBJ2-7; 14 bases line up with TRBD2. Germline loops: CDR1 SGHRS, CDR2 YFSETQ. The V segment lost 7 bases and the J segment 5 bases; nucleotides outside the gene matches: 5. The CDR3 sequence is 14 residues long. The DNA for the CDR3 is TGCGCCAGCCGCGGGACTAGCGGGAGAAACGAGCAGTACTTC. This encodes CASRGTSGRNEQYF.

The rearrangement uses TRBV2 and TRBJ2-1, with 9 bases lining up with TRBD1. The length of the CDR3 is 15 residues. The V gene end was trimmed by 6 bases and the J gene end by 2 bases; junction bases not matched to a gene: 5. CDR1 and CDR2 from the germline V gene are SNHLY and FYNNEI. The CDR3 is CASSEDRGAYNEQFF. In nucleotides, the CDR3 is TGTGCCAGCAGCGAGGACAGGGGCGCCTACAATGAGCAGTTCTTC.

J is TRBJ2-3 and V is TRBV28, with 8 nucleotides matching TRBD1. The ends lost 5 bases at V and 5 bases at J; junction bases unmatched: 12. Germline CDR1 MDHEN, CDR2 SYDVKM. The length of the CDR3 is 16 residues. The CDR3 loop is CASSPTAGGKRDTQYF. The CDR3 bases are TGTGCCAGCAGTCCGACGGCAGGGGGCAAAAGAGATACGCAGTATTTT.

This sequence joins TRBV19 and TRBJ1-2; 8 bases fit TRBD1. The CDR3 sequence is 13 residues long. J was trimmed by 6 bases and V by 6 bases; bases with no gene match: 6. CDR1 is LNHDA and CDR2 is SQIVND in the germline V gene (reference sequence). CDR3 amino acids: CASRVDRGDGYTF. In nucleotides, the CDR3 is TGTGCCAGTAGGGTCGACAGGGGCGATGGCTACACCTTC. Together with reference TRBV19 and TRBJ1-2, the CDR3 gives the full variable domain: DGGITQSPKYLFRKEGQNVTLSCEQNLNHDAMYWYRQDPGQGLRLIYYSQIVNDFQKGDIAEGYSVSREKKESFPLTVTSAQKNPTAFYLCASRVDRGDGYTFGSGTRLTVV.

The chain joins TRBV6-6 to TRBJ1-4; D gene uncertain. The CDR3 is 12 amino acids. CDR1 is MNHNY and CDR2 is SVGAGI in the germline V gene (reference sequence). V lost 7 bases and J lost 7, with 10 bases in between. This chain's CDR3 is CASKREIEKLFF. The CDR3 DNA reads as TGTGCCAGCAAACGGGAAATTGAAAAACTGTTTTTT.

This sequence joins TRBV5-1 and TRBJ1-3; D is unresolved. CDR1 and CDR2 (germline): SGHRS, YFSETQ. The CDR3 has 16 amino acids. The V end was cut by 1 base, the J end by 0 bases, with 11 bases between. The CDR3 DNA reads TGCGCCAGCAGCTTGAGCGGACGGCGCTCTGGAAACACCATATATTTT. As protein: CASSLSGRRSGNTIYF.

The CDR3: CASSVANNYNEQFF. CDR3 bases: TGCGCCAGCAGCGTCGCAAACAATTACAATGAGCAGTTCTTC. The rearrangement joins TRBV5-1 to TRBJ2-1; D is uncertain. Germline V lookup: CDR1 SGHRS, CDR2 YFSETQ. The CDR3 length is 14 residues. V was pared by 4 bases and J by 4 bases, with 12 bases between. Drawing the rest from reference TRBV5-1 and TRBJ2-1, the complete variable domain is KAGVTQTPRYLIKTRGQQVTLSCSPISGHRSVSWYQQTPGQGLQFLFEYFSETQRNKGNFPGRFSGRQFSNSRSEMNVSTLELGDSALYLCASSVANNYNEQFFGPGTRLTVL.

As DNA, the CDR3 is TGTGCCAGCAGCCTACAGGGGCTTACGTACAATGAGCAGTTCTTC. The encoded protein is CASSLQGLTYNEQFF. The rearrangement links TRBV5-8 to TRBJ2-1; TRBD1 agrees at 7 bases. The V segment lost 4 bases and the J segment 4 bases; nucleotides outside the gene matches: 8. The CDR3 consists of 15 residues. The germline V gene has CDR1 SGHTS and CDR2 YDEGEE.

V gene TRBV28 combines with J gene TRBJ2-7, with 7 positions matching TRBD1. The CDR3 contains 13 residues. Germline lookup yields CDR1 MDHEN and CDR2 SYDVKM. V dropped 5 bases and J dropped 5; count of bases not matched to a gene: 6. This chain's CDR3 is CASSQDRVHEQYF. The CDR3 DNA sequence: TGTGCCAGCAGTCAAGACAGGGTCCACGAGCAGTACTTC.

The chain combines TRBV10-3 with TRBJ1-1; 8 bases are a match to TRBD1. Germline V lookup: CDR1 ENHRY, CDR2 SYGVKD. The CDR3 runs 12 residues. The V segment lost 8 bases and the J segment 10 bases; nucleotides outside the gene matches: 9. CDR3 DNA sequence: TGTGCCATCGACCCTGGACAGGGCTCAGCTTTCTTT. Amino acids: CAIDPGQGSAFF.

The CDR3 is CASSRGGSGYEQYF. The CDR3, as DNA: TGTGCCAGTAGTCGCGGCGGGAGCGGTTACGAGCAGTACTTC. The chain carries TRBV19 and TRBJ2-7; TRBD2 agrees at 7 bases. Germline V CDR1 and CDR2: LNHDA, SQIVND (reference sequence). The CDR3 is 14 residues long. V was clipped by 5 bases and J by 4 bases; unmatched bases: 8.

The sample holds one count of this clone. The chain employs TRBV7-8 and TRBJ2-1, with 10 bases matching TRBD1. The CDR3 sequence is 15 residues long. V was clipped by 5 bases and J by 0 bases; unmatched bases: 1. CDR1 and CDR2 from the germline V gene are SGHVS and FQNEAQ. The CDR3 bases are TGTGCCAGCAGCAGGGACAGGGGCTCCTACAATGAGCAGTTCTTC. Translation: CASSRDRGSYNEQFF.

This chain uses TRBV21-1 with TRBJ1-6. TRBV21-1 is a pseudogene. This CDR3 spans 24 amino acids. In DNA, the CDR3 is TGTGCCAGCACCCTTACCGGGAGAGGCGGGGTTCAGTTTTCCTCAACTCCCTATAATTCACCCCTCCACTTT. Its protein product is CASTLTGRGGVQFSSTPYNSPLHF.

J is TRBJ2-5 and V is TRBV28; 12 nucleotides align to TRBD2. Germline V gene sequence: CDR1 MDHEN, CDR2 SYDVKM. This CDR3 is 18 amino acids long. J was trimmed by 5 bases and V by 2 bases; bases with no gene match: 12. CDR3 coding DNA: TGTGCCAGCAGTTTACCTACTAGCGGGAGGCGCCGGGTGGAGACCCAGTACTTC. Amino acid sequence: CASSLPTSGRRRVETQYF. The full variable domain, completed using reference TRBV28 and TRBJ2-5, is DVKVTQSSRYLVKRTGEKVFLECVQDMDHENMFWYRQDPGLGLRLIYFSYDVKMKEKGDIPEGYSVSREKKERFSLILESASTNQTSMYLCASSLPTSGRRRVETQYFGPGTRLLVL.

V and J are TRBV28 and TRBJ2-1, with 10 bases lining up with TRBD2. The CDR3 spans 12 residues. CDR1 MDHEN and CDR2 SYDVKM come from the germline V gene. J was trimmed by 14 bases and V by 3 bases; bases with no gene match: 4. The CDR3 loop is CASSLLAGVEFF. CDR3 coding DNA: TGTGCCAGCAGTTTGCTAGCGGGAGTGGAGTTCTTC.

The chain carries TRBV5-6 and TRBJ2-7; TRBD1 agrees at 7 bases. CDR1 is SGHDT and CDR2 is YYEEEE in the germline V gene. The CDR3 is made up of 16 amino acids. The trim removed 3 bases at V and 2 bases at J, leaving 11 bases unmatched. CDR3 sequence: CASSYLSGGLTYEQYF. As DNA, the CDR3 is TGTGCCAGCAGCTATTTATCAGGGGGTTTAACCTACGAGCAGTACTTC.

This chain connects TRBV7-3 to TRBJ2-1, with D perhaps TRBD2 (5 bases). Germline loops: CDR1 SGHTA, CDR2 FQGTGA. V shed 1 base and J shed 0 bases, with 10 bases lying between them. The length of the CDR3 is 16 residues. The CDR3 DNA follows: TGTGCCAGCAGCTTAAGTAGCGCAAGCTCCTACAATGAGCAGTTCTTC. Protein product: CASSLSSASSYNEQFF.

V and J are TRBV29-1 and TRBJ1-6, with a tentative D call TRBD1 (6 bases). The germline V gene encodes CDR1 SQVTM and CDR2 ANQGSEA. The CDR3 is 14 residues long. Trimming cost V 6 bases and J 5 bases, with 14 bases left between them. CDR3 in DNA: TGCAGCGTCTGGGCCAGGACAGATAATTCACCCCTCCACTTT. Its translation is CSVWARTDNSPLHF.

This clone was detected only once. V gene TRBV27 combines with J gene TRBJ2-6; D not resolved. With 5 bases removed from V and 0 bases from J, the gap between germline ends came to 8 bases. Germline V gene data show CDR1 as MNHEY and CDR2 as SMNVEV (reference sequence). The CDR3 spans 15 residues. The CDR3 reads CASSLLSSGANVLTF. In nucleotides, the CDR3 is TGTGCCAGCAGTCTCCTTTCCTCTGGGGCCAACGTCCTGACTTTC.

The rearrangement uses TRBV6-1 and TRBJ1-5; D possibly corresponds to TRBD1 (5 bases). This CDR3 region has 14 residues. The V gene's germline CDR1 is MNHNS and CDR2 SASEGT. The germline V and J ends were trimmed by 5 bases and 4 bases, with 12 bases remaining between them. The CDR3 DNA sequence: TGTGCCAGCAGTACCCGAGACAGAAATCAGCCCCAGCATTTT. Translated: CASSTRDRNQPQHF.

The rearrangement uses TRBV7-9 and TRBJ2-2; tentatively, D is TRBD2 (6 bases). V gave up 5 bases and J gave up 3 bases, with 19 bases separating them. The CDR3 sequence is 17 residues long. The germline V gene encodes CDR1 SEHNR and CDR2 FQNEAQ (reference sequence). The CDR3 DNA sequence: TGTGCCAGCAGCCCCGCCGGGACTCTGGGGCACACCGGGGAGCTGTTTTTT. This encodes CASSPAGTLGHTGELFF.

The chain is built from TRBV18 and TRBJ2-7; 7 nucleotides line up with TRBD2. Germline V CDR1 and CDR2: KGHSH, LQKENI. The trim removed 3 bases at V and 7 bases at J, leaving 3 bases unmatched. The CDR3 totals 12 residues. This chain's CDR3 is CASSPLAEEQYF. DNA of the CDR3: TGTGCCAGCTCACCCCTAGCGGAGGAGCAGTACTTC.

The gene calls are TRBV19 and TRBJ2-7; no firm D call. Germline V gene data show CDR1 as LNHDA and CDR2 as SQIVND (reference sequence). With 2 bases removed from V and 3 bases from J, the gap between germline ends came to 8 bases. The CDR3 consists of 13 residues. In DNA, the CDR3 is TGTGCCAGTAGTATATCACAAGACTACGAGCAGTACTTC. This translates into CASSISQDYEQYF.

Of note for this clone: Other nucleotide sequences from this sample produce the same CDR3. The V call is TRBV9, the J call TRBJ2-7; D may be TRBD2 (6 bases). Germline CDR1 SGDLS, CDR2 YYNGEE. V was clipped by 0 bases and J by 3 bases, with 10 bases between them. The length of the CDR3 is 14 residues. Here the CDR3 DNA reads TGTGCCAGCAGCGTAGTCGGGAGTGACTACGAGCAGTACTTC. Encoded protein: CASSVVGSDYEQYF.

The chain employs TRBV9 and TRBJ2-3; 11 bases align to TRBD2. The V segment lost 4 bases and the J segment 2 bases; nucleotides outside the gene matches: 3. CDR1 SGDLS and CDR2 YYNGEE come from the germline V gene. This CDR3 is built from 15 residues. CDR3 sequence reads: CASSNSGRATDTQYF. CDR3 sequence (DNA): TGTGCCAGCAGCAATAGCGGGAGGGCCACAGATACGCAGTATTTT.

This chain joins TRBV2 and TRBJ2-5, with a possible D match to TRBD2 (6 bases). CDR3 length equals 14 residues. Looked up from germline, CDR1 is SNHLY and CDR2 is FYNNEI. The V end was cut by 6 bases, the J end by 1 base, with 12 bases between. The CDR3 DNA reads TGTGCCAGCAGGTACCGGGAGCGCCAAGAGACCCAGTACTTC. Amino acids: CASRYRERQETQYF.